Following are 26 T cell receptor beta chains from one sample sequenced in a study of vaccination and CD4 T cells after COVID-19. Which antigens these TCRs recognize remains unknown. Noted treatment: approximately nine-day PBMC culture with coronavirus spike peptide pools or control peptides (ViraFEST assay). Scientists ran DNA taken from cultured CD4+ T cells through the Oncomine TCR Beta short-read assay for sequencing. Each CDR3 protein is one row after TCRdb ran MiXCR on the PCR reads. The sample records about 15,000 distinct CDR3 sequences, about 42% being singletons. Material: cultured CD4+ T cells from blood. The receptors come from a human donor with COVID-19.

The rearrangement joins TRBV7-2 to TRBJ1-2; TRBD1 might be the D (6 bases). The CDR3 loop spans 17 amino acids. Germline loops: CDR1 SGHTA, CDR2 FQGNSA. V lost 1 base and J lost 4, with 19 bases in between. CDR3 protein: CASSLEGGGPTFYGYTF. The CDR3 DNA sequence: TGTGCCAGCAGCTTAGAGGGGGGGGGTCCCACCTTCTATGGCTACACCTTC. The full variable domain, completed using reference TRBV7-2 and TRBJ1-2, is GAGVSQSPSNKVTEKGKDVELRCDPISGHTALYWYRQSLGQGLEFLIYFQGNSAPDKSGLPSDRFSAERTGGSVSTLTIQRTQQEDSAVYLCASSLEGGGPTFYGYTFGSGTRLTVV.

CDR3 DNA: TGTGCCAGCTCACGGAAGGGACGAACGCTCTATGGCTACACCTTC. Encoded protein: CASSRKGRTLYGYTF. The chain is built from TRBV18 and TRBJ1-2, with TRBD1 as a possible D gene (5 bases). Germline CDR1 KGHSH, CDR2 LQKENI. Trimming cost V 4 bases and J 4 bases, with 16 bases left between them. The CDR3 sequence is 15 residues long. Full variable domain (remainder filled in from reference TRBV18 and TRBJ1-2): NAGVMQNPRHLVRRRGQEARLRCSPMKGHSHVYWYRQLPEEGLKFMVYLQKENIIDESGMPKERFSAEFPKEGPSILRIQQVVRGDSAAYFCASSRKGRTLYGYTFGSGTRLTVV.

This clonotype was seen a few times. The chain links TRBV7-2 to TRBJ2-3, with a tentative D call TRBD2 (5 bases). V was pared by 0 bases and J by 1 base, with 14 bases between. In germline, CDR1 is SGHTA, CDR2 FQGNSA. This CDR3 contains 17 residues. The CDR3 DNA reads as TGTGCCAGCAGCTTAGCGCATTCGGGGTTGGGCACAGATACGCAGTATTTT. Residues: CASSLAHSGLGTDTQYF.

The chain uses TRBV29-1 and TRBJ1-1; D gene uncertain. The CDR3 runs to 13 residues. The germline V and J ends were trimmed by 7 bases and 1 base, with 13 bases remaining between them. Germline V gene sequence: CDR1 SQVTM, CDR2 ANQGSEA. This chain's CDR3 is CSAARFENTEAFF. Written as DNA, the CDR3 is TGCAGCGCGGCCCGCTTTGAGAACACTGAAGCTTTCTTT.

V is TRBV7-3 and J is TRBJ1-1; no clear D gene. V lost 2 bases and J lost 7, with 11 bases in between. CDR3 length: 13 amino acids. Germline V gene lookup returns CDR1 SGHTA and CDR2 FQGTGA. As DNA, the CDR3 is TGTGCCAGCAGCTTATGGGAACGGGGTGAAGCTTTCTTT. Encoded protein: CASSLWERGEAFF.

The sample holds a few counts of this clonotype. The genes are TRBV27 and TRBJ2-7, with 11 positions matching TRBD2. CDR1 and CDR2 (germline): MNHEY, SMNVEV (reference sequence). CDR3 length: 15 amino acids. The V gene end was trimmed by 5 bases and the J gene end by 1 base; junction bases not matched to a gene: 4. For the CDR3, the DNA is TGTGCCAGCAGTCCCCTAGCGGGGGGATCCTACGAGCAGTACTTC. It is translated as CASSPLAGGSYEQYF.

This clonotype came up once. The chain carries TRBV6-1 and TRBJ2-3, with TRBD2 matching over 7 bases. CDR1 MNHNS and CDR2 SASEGT come from the germline V gene. CDR3 length equals 13 residues. The V segment lost 10 bases and the J segment 1 base; nucleotides outside the gene matches: 5. CDR3 loop: CAILSGGTDTQYF. DNA of the CDR3: TGTGCCATTCTGAGCGGGGGCACAGATACGCAGTATTTT.

This clonotype turned up a few times. The chain links TRBV2 to TRBJ1-2; TRBD1 might be the D (5 bases). V lost 8 bases and J 4 bases, leaving 14 bases between the germline ends. CDR1 and CDR2 (germline): SNHLY, FYNNEI. This CDR3 has 13 amino acids. CDR3 loop: CASGRDRAYGYTF. CDR3 sequence (DNA): TGTGCCAGCGGCCGGGACCGTGCCTATGGCTACACCTTC. Full variable domain (remainder filled in from reference TRBV2 and TRBJ1-2): EPEVTQTPSHQVTQMGQEVILRCVPISNHLYFYWYRQILGQKVEFLVSFYNNEISEKSEIFDDQFSVERPDGSNFTLKIRSTKLEDSAMYFCASGRDRAYGYTFGSGTRLTVV.

V usage is TRBV5-4 and J usage is TRBJ2-7, with 10 bases that match TRBD1. This CDR3 has 18 amino acids. The germline V gene has CDR1 SGHNT and CDR2 YYREEE (reference sequence). The junction had 12 bases not matched to a gene; V was cut back by 1 base and J by 2 bases. The CDR3 nucleotides read TGTGCCAGCAGCTTGTGGACAGGGGGTTCTTCGGGAACCTACGAGCAGTACTTC. This translates into CASSLWTGGSSGTYEQYF.

The chain employs TRBV24-1 and TRBJ2-1, with 9 bases that match TRBD2. Trimming at V came to 4 bases and at J to 0 bases, leaving 3 bases not matched to a gene. Germline V gene data show CDR1 as KGHDR and CDR2 as SFDVKD. The CDR3 covers 16 residues. In DNA, the CDR3 is TGTGCCACCAGTGACGCTAGCGGGGACTCCTACAATGAGCAGTTCTTC. This translates into CATSDASGDSYNEQFF.

This clonotype was counted a few times. The chain joins TRBV15 to TRBJ2-7; perhaps TRBD2 as D (6 bases). With 5 bases removed from V and 4 bases from J, the gap between germline ends came to 12 bases. The CDR3 covers 13 residues. Germline CDR1 reads LNHNV; CDR2 reads YYDKDF (reference sequence). The CDR3 spells CATSLAGTYEQYF. CDR3 in DNA: TGTGCCACCAGCTTGGCGGGGACGTACGAGCAGTACTTC.

This chain uses TRBV20-1 with TRBJ1-6; the D is unclear. The germline CDR1 and CDR2 sequences are DFQATT and SNEGSKA (reference sequence). V lost 0 bases to trimming and J lost 0 bases, with 12 bases between them. The CDR3 runs to 17 residues. CDR3 residues: CSARDLGPSSYNSPLHF. The CDR3 bases are TGCAGTGCTAGAGATTTAGGTCCGAGCTCCTATAATTCACCCCTCCACTTT.

A few counts support this clonotype. V usage is TRBV5-5 and J usage is TRBJ1-5; D unresolved. The CDR3 runs to 15 residues. Germline CDR1 reads SGHKS; CDR2 reads YYEKEE (reference sequence). Between the trimmed V and J ends, which lost 6 bases and 2 bases, there was a span of 15 bases. CDR3 nucleotides: TGTGCCAGCACCCTTGGCTTAGGTGGCAATCAGCCCCAGCATTTT. It is translated as CASTLGLGGNQPQHF.

This clonotype was detected only a few times. V gene TRBV20-1 combines with J gene TRBJ1-2; no definite D call. Per germline, CDR1 DFQATT and CDR2 SNEGSKA (reference sequence). V lost 0 bases to trimming and J lost 6 bases, with 17 bases between them. The CDR3 has 15 residues. The chain's CDR3 is CSARDRPGSWDGYTF. The CDR3 DNA follows: TGCAGTGCTAGAGATCGGCCGGGATCCTGGGATGGCTACACCTTC.

This chain links TRBV28 with TRBJ2-5; D unresolved. The CDR3 length is 15 residues. Trimming stripped 3 bases from V and 2 bases from J, with 13 bases between. Germline CDR1 is MDHEN and CDR2 is SYDVKM. The CDR3 DNA follows: TGTGCCAGCAGTTTTACAGTGGGCTCACAAGAGACCCAGTACTTC. As protein: CASSFTVGSQETQYF.

The J gene is TRBJ1-1, the V gene TRBV28; tentatively, D is TRBD1 (6 bases). CDR3 length equals 13 residues. CDR1 and CDR2 (germline): MDHEN, SYDVKM. Trimming took off 5 bases at V and 5 bases at J, with 12 bases between the two ends. The CDR3, as DNA: TGTGCCAGCAGTGAGCAACAGGGTACTGAAGCTTTCTTT. Its protein product is CASSEQQGTEAFF.

This rearrangement joins TRBV28 to TRBJ1-6; no reliable D call. The CDR3 consists of 15 residues. Germline V gives CDR1 MDHEN, CDR2 SYDVKM. The V end lost 4 bases, the J end lost 11 bases, and 18 bases lay between the germline ends. CDR3 loop: CASSSPGPVGTPLHF. For the CDR3, the DNA is TGTGCCAGCAGTTCCCCGGGCCCAGTAGGGACACCCCTCCACTTT.

This chain uses TRBV28 with TRBJ1-2; D uncertain. The CDR3 loop spans 15 amino acids. Germline V gene data show CDR1 as MDHEN and CDR2 as SYDVKM. The V end lost 2 bases, the J end lost 5 bases, and 15 bases lay between the germline ends. The DNA for the CDR3 is TGTGCCAGCAGTTTAAGTACGAGGATTGAATATGGCTACACCTTC. Translated, it gives CASSLSTRIEYGYTF.

This clonotype was observed a few times. The chain is built from TRBV7-8 and TRBJ1-6, with TRBD1 matching 10 bases. The CDR3 is 17 amino acids. CDR1 and CDR2 from the germline V gene are SGHVS and FQNEAQ. J gave up 4 bases and V 0 bases, and 3 bases lay outside the gene matches. The CDR3 coding sequence is TGTGCCAGCAGCTTAGCAGGACAGGGGGGATATAATTCACCCCTCCACTTT. This sequence encodes CASSLAGQGGYNSPLHF.

This rearrangement joins TRBV2 to TRBJ2-3, with 9 positions matching TRBD2. The CDR3 runs to 18 residues. With V trimmed by 6 bases and J by 2 bases, 15 bases remained unmatched. Germline V gene lookup returns CDR1 SNHLY and CDR2 FYNNEI. CDR3 in amino acids: CASSVPSGTSLDTDTQYF. The CDR3, as DNA: TGTGCCAGCAGCGTACCAAGTGGGACTAGCCTTGACACAGATACGCAGTATTTT.

The CDR3 DNA is TGCAGTGCTATCGGCAGGGGCAATCAGCCCCAGCATTTT. Protein sequence: CSAIGRGNQPQHF. V and J are TRBV20-1 and TRBJ1-5, with a weak D call TRBD1 (5 bases). The CDR3 runs to 13 residues. V was shortened by 4 bases and J by 2 bases, with 9 bases between the two germline ends. Germline CDR1 and CDR2: DFQATT and SNEGSKA (reference sequence).

This chain links TRBV12-3 or TRBV12-4 with TRBJ2-7; TRBD1 is a possible D gene (6 bases). This CDR3 is 13 amino acids long. The V gene lost 4 bases and the J gene lost 3 bases, with 10 bases spanning the gap. CDR3 sequence reads: CASSSSTGYEQYF. In DNA form, the CDR3 reads TGTGCCAGCAGTTCATCGACAGGCTACGAGCAGTACTTC.

The chain links TRBV27 to TRBJ2-2; perhaps TRBD2 as D (5 bases). This CDR3 has 16 residues. Germline V lookup: CDR1 MNHEY, CDR2 SMNVEV (reference sequence). The V end lost 3 bases, the J end lost 4 bases, and 15 bases lay between the germline ends. CDR3 protein: CASSFHLEAVTGELFF. The CDR3 bases are TGTGCCAGCAGTTTTCACCTGGAGGCGGTCACCGGGGAGCTGTTTTTT.

V gene TRBV7-2 combines with J gene TRBJ2-7; D gene unclear. Per the germline V gene, CDR1 is SGHTA and CDR2 is FQGNSA. Deletions cut 5 bases from V and 0 bases from J, with 5 bases between. This CDR3 spans 12 amino acids. CDR3: CASSLGSYEQYF. DNA for the CDR3: TGTGCCAGCAGCCTTGGCTCCTACGAGCAGTACTTC.

This clonotype was seen more than once but under ten times. This rearrangement joins TRBV21-1 to TRBJ1-2; the DNA was not compared with TRBD1, the D call given in the table. TRBV21-1 has pseudogene status. This CDR3 contains 16 residues. CDR3 nucleotide sequence: TGTGCCAGCAGCCGGGACAGGGCCCCAGCTAACTATGGCTACACCTTC. Amino acid sequence: CASSRDRAPANYGYTF.

V usage is TRBV6-2 or TRBV6-3 and J usage is TRBJ1-2; no clear D gene. CDR1 is MNHEY, CDR2 SVGEGT, per germline. Between the trimmed V and J ends, which lost 6 bases and 8 bases, there was a span of 10 bases. The CDR3 spans 11 residues. The CDR3 reads CASRNREGYTF. Written as DNA, the CDR3 is TGTGCCAGCAGAAACCGAGAGGGCTACACCTTC.